This T cell receptor beta chain was profiled in a study of blood T cell repertoires in COVID-19. About the study: The study drew acute and convalescent COVID-19 samples from the United States, Italy and Spain.

Measured with immunoSEQ multiplex PCR; TCRdb has only the in-frame clones, and not every one. The repertoire holds 350,000 to 550,000 clones, with more than 80% as singletons. The V gene's germline CDR1 is PRHDT and CDR2 FYEKMQ (reference sequence). V lost 5 bases and J lost 6; bases outside the gene matches: 10. The CDR3 is 17 residues long. The specimen was PBMCs or T cells enriched from blood (not recorded which). The J gene is TRBJ2-3, the V gene TRBV13; 14 nucleotides line up with TRBD2. The TCR comes from a man aged 25 to 45 who had recovered from COVID-19. The CDR3 loop is CASSGTGTSGSSDTQYF. In DNA form, the CDR3 reads TGTGCCAGCAGCGGAACCGGGACTAGCGGGAGTAGCGATACGCAGTATTTT.